This passage covers 25 T cell receptor beta chains from one sample sequenced in a study of T cells in Graves' hyperthyroidism and ophthalmopathy. It was RNA transcripts that yielded the amplified TCR beta CDR3 regions. RT-PCR in the first round (using the HTBI primer set) targeted the TCR CDR3. MiXCR, applied by TCRdb to the multiplex PCR reads, yields one record per CDR3 protein. There are about 210,000 distinct CDR3 sequences in the sample; approximately 17% occur only once, and roughly 50% lies in the top ten. Input material: blood. The receptors originated from a man in his fifties or sixties with Graves' hyperthyroidism.

The rearrangement joins TRBV18 to TRBJ1-1; D is uncertain. The CDR3 runs 14 residues. Germline V gene data show CDR1 as KGHSH and CDR2 as LQKENI. V lost 2 bases and J lost 1, with 8 bases in between. This CDR3 is CASSPTWENTEAFF. The CDR3 DNA reads TGTGCCAGCTCACCAACTTGGGAGAACACTGAAGCTTTCTTT. Supplemented by reference TRBV18 and TRBJ1-1, the full variable domain reads NAGVMQNPRHLVRRRGQEARLRCSPMKGHSHVYWYRQLPEEGLKFMVYLQKENIIDESGMPKERFSAEFPKEGPSILRIQQVVRGDSAAYFCASSPTWENTEAFFGQGTRLTVV.

This clonotype was counted many times. V usage is TRBV7-2 and J usage is TRBJ2-3; a weak D match, TRBD2 (5 bases). This CDR3 has 14 amino acids. Trimming cost V 5 bases and J 0 bases, with 9 bases left between them. Germline lookup yields CDR1 SGHTA and CDR2 FQGNSA. CDR3 in amino acids: CASSRDSSTDTQYF. CDR3 DNA sequence: TGTGCCAGCAGCCGGGATTCTAGCACAGATACGCAGTATTTT.

This clonotype was recorded at least ten times. CDR3 in DNA: TGCAGCGTCGATAGCGATGAGCAGTTCTTC. Its translation is CSVDSDEQFF. The chain is built from TRBV29-1 and TRBJ2-1; the D gene is possibly TRBD2 (5 bases). From germline, CDR1 is SQVTM and CDR2 ANQGSEA. Trimming cost V 6 bases and J 8 bases, with 8 bases left between them. The CDR3 runs to 10 residues.

The chain combines TRBV28 with TRBJ2-7, with 8 nucleotides matching TRBD1. The CDR3 length is 15 residues. The trim removed 5 bases at V and 0 bases at J, leaving 6 bases unmatched. The V gene's germline CDR1 is MDHEN and CDR2 SYDVKM. CDR3 protein: CASSEDRDNSYEQYF. CDR3 in DNA: TGTGCCAGCAGTGAGGACAGGGACAACTCCTACGAGCAGTACTTC.

The rearrangement uses TRBV2 and TRBJ2-3, with 13 bases that match TRBD2. Unmatched junction bases numbered 10, after V lost 6 bases and J lost 4 bases. This CDR3 region has 17 residues. CDR1 and CDR2 from the germline V gene are SNHLY and FYNNEI. The CDR3 loop is CASRARTSGSGPDTQYF. The CDR3 DNA reads TGTGCCAGCAGGGCAAGGACTAGCGGGAGCGGGCCAGATACGCAGTATTTT.

Ten or more counts support this clonotype. The V and J genes are TRBV20-1 and TRBJ1-4, with D uncertain. In germline, CDR1 is DFQATT, CDR2 SNEGSKA (reference sequence). There are 11 residues in the CDR3. V was pared by 6 bases and J by 8 bases, with 10 bases between. Written as DNA, the CDR3 is TGCAGTGCCCAGGTCCAAGAAAAACTGTTTTTT. This encodes CSAQVQEKLFF.

This sequence joins TRBV20-1 and TRBJ2-3; no clear D gene. Per the germline V gene, CDR1 is DFQATT and CDR2 is SNEGSKA (reference sequence). Trimming took off 6 bases at V and 3 bases at J, with 16 bases between the two ends. The CDR3 has 14 amino acids. CDR3 amino acids: CSAITHRRTDTQYF. The DNA for the CDR3 is TGCAGTGCCATAACCCACCGTCGAACAGATACGCAGTATTTT.

This clonotype has more than one count but fewer than ten. This chain links TRBV30 with TRBJ1-2, with TRBD1 as a possible D gene (5 bases). Trimming took off 0 bases at V and 4 bases at J, with 12 bases between the two ends. The V gene's germline CDR1 is GTSNPN and CDR2 SVGIG (reference sequence). The CDR3 sequence is 14 residues long. The CDR3 is CAWSVQDLGYGYTF. The CDR3 DNA is TGTGCCTGGAGTGTACAGGATTTGGGCTATGGCTACACCTTC.

This chain's CDR3 is CASSVGPGDTQYF. The CDR3 DNA follows: TGTGCCAGCAGCGTAGGGCCGGGAGATACGCAGTATTTT. This chain connects TRBV9 to TRBJ2-3, with no clear D. V lost 0 bases, J lost 5 bases, and 7 bases lay in between. This CDR3 region has 13 residues. Germline CDR1 reads SGDLS; CDR2 reads YYNGEE.

This clonotype showed up many times. CDR3 region: CASSLGPQGWQGYTYEQYF. In nucleotides, the CDR3 is TGTGCCAGCAGCTTAGGCCCCCAGGGGTGGCAGGGGTACACCTACGAGCAGTACTTC. The chain employs TRBV7-2 and TRBJ2-7; a weak D match, TRBD1 (6 bases). Deletions cut 1 base from V and 2 bases from J, with 24 bases between. Looked up from germline, CDR1 is SGHTA and CDR2 is FQGNSA. This CDR3 region has 19 residues.

The rearrangement links TRBV3-1 to TRBJ2-7, with 12 bases lining up with TRBD2. Germline V gene lookup returns CDR1 LGHDT and CDR2 YNNKEL (reference sequence). This CDR3 has 14 residues. V trimming: 4 bases; J trimming: 6 bases; junction bases outside the gene matches: 4. In DNA form, the CDR3 reads TGTGCCAGCAGCCGTCTAGCGGGGGGGGTCGAGCAGTACTTC. This codes for CASSRLAGGVEQYF.

This clonotype was picked up a small number of times. This chain connects TRBV10-3 to TRBJ2-7; TRBD2 aligns across 7 bases. The CDR3 contains 13 residues. The J segment lost 6 bases and the V segment lost 6 bases, leaving 8 bases of the junction unmatched. Looked up from germline, CDR1 is ENHRY and CDR2 is SYGVKD. The CDR3 region has the DNA TGTGCCATCAGGCGAGGCAGGGAGGGCGAGCAGTACTTC. Amino acid sequence: CAIRRGREGEQYF.

V gene TRBV29-1 combines with J gene TRBJ2-3; possible D gene TRBD2, 5 bases. V dropped 4 bases and J dropped 0 bases, with 5 bases sitting between them. Per the germline V gene, CDR1 is SQVTM and CDR2 is ANQGSEA. The CDR3 is 12 residues long. The CDR3 loop reads CSVGGSTDTQYF. The CDR3 DNA reads TGCAGCGTTGGCGGGAGCACAGATACGCAGTATTTT.

This clonotype was seen at least ten times. This chain links TRBV6-1 with TRBJ2-7; tentatively, D is TRBD1 or TRBD2 (5 bases each). The V and J ends lost 7 bases and 1 base respectively, with 17 bases between them. The CDR3 runs 15 residues. CDR1 is MNHNS and CDR2 is SASEGT in the germline V gene. The CDR3 coding sequence is TGTGCCAGCACCCGATCGGGGCAGGGATCCTACGAGCAGTACTTC. It encodes CASTRSGQGSYEQYF.

Remarks on this clonotype: An end of the junction differs from the germline gene, which may be a read error. The chain combines TRBV6-6 with TRBJ2-3; D is unclear. Germline assignment: CDR1 MNHNY and CDR2 SVGAGI (reference sequence). The CDR3 has 15 amino acids. CDR3 in amino acids: CASNYRLVSTDTQYF. CDR3 in DNA: TGTGCCAGCAATTACCGATTAGTTTCGACAGATACGCAGTATTTT.

This clonotype was detected a few times. A read error may explain this, as a much larger clone is one base away. This rearrangement joins TRBV6-1 to TRBJ2-7; D is perhaps TRBD1 or TRBD2 (6 bases each). The CDR3 runs 15 residues. CDR1 and CDR2 from the germline V gene are MNHNS and SASEGT. V gave up 8 bases and J gave up 3 bases, with 20 bases separating them. CDR3 DNA: TGTGCCAGCTCTCTGGGGGGCGGGCGACACTACGAGCAGTACTTC. Its translation is CASSLGGGRHYEQYF.

The table lists this clonotype with many counts. V gene TRBV7-9 combines with J gene TRBJ1-1, with D uncertain. CDR3 length: 13 residues. Germline V gene sequence: CDR1 SEHNR, CDR2 FQNEAQ (reference sequence). V was cut by 1 base and J by 6 bases, with 9 bases left in between. CDR3 sequence (DNA): TGTGCCAGCAGCTTAGATCCCTACCCTGAAGCTTTCTTT. This translates into CASSLDPYPEAFF.

This clonotype was counted many times. This chain joins TRBV10-3 and TRBJ2-5; TRBD1 is a possible D gene (6 bases). Deletions cut 0 bases from V and 5 bases from J, with 13 bases between. This CDR3 spans 15 amino acids. The germline gives CDR1 ENHRY, CDR2 SYGVKD. CDR3 in amino acids: CAISESIRGGETQYF. The CDR3 nucleotides read TGTGCCATCAGTGAGTCCATCAGGGGCGGTGAGACCCAGTACTTC.

This clonotype was observed many times. The genes are TRBV7-9 and TRBJ1-1, with TRBD1 identical over 7 bases. Germline V lookup: CDR1 SEHNR, CDR2 FQNEAQ (reference sequence). This CDR3 is 14 amino acids long. J gave up 4 bases and V 5 bases, and 7 bases lay outside the gene matches. The CDR3 loop is CASSGKGGVTEAFF. The CDR3 DNA sequence: TGTGCCAGCAGCGGAAAAGGGGGCGTCACTGAAGCTTTCTTT.

The rearrangement uses TRBV14 and TRBJ2-3, with 8 positions matching TRBD1. CDR1 and CDR2 (germline): SGHDN, FVKESK. This CDR3 contains 16 residues. Losses at the gene ends were 4 bases for V and 2 bases for J; bases not matched to a gene: 8. The chain's CDR3 is CASSRFSGGSTDTQYF. CDR3 coding DNA: TGTGCCAGCAGCCGTTTCTCAGGGGGCTCCACAGATACGCAGTATTTT. Complete variable domain (other parts from reference TRBV14 and TRBJ2-3): EAGVTQFPSHSVIEKGQTVTLRCDPISGHDNLYWYRRVMGKEIKFLLHFVKESKQDESGMPNNRFLAERTGGTYSTLKVQPAELEDSGVYFCASSRFSGGSTDTQYFGPGTRLTVL.

Many counts were recorded for this clonotype. V gene TRBV28 combines with J gene TRBJ2-7; 8 bases fit TRBD1. This CDR3 is 14 amino acids long. Germline trimming cut 8 bases from V and 7 bases from J; bases unmatched to any gene: 13. Germline V gene data show CDR1 as MDHEN and CDR2 as SYDVKM. The CDR3 sequence: CASQEDRENREQYF. Written as DNA, the CDR3 is TGTGCCAGCCAAGAGGACAGGGAAAATAGAGAGCAGTACTTC.

The chain has TRBV4-3 and TRBJ2-2; no clear D. Germline CDR1 is LGHNA and CDR2 is YSLEER. The CDR3 is 15 amino acids. The V and J ends lost 3 bases and 6 bases respectively, with 14 bases between them. The CDR3 region has the DNA TGCGCCAGCAGCCAGGGCCTTCGTGGGGCCGGGGAGCTGTTTTTT. This codes for CASSQGLRGAGELFF.

This clonotype was picked up many times. This rearrangement joins TRBV30 to TRBJ2-5; 13 positions agree with TRBD2. After removal of 0 bases from V and 4 bases from J, the junction contained 8 bases not matched to a gene. This CDR3 is built from 17 residues. The germline V gene has CDR1 GTSNPN and CDR2 SVGIG (reference sequence). The CDR3 is CAWSVGRLAGGGETQYF. The CDR3 DNA reads TGTGCCTGGAGTGTAGGACGACTAGCGGGAGGAGGAGAGACCCAGTACTTC.

In this sample, this clonotype turned up many times. This chain uses TRBV7-6 with TRBJ2-1, with TRBD2 matching over 11 bases. The CDR3 runs 17 residues. The germline CDR1 and CDR2 sequences are SGHVS and FNYEAQ. After removal of 1 base from V and 4 bases from J, the junction contained 6 bases not matched to a gene. In DNA form, the CDR3 reads TGTGCCAGCAGCTTAGGACTAGCGGGGACGTATTACAATGAGCAGTTCTTC. Translation: CASSLGLAGTYYNEQFF.

There are many counts of this clonotype. The chain carries TRBV11-2 and TRBJ2-2; D is undetermined. This CDR3 has 13 amino acids. From germline, CDR1 is SGHAT and CDR2 FQNNGV. Trimming shortened V by 1 base and J by 4 bases, and 4 bases separated the two germline ends. The CDR3 nucleotides are TGTGCCAGCAGCTTAGGTAGCACCGGGGAGCTGTTTTTT. This sequence encodes CASSLGSTGELFF.